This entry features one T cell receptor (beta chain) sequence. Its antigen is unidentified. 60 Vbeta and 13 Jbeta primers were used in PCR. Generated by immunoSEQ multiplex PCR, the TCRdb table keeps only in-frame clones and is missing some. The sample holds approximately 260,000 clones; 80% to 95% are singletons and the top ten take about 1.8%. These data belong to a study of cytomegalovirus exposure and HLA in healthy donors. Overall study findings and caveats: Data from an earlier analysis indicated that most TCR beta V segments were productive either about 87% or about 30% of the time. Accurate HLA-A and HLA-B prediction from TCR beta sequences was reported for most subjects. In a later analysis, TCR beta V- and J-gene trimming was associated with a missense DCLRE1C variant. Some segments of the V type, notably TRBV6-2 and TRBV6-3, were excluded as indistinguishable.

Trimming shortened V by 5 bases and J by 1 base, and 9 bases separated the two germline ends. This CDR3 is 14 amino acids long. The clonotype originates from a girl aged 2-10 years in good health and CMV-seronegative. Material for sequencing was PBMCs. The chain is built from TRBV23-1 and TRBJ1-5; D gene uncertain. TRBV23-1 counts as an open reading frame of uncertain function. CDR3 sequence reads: CASSKRASNQPQHF. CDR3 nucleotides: TGCGCCAGCAGTAAGAGGGCGAGCAATCAGCCCCAGCATTTT.